The source of this T cell receptor beta chain is a study of beta chain features in type 1 diabetes. What was sequenced were expressed TCRB transcripts, since all of the isolated RNA had been reverse transcribed. Only in-frame clones appear in the TCRdb table, and some are missing; sequencing was by immunoSEQ multiplex PCR. This table holds roughly 300,000 clones, approximately 15% found once. Only a few counts were recorded for this clone. The CDR3 loop spans 15 amino acids. V was trimmed by 0 bases and J by 7 bases, leaving 15 bases between them. Germline V CDR1 and CDR2: SNHLY, FYNNEI. Heparinised blood was drawn once per donor, averaging about 100 mL.

The chain joins TRBV2 to TRBJ1-2; D may be TRBD1 (5 bases). The sequence was collected from a man aged 30 to 45 in good health. Sequencing was done on a sample of central memory CD4+ T cells from blood. In DNA, the CDR3 is TGTGCCAGCAGTGAAGCGCTTCAGGGACGGGGTGGCTACACCTTC. Translated: CASSEALQGRGGYTF.